The rows below give T cell receptor beta chains drawn from one sample of a study of tumor-infiltrating lymphocytes in localized non-small cell lung cancer. The assay was immunoSEQ multiplex PCR, and TCRdb's table has in-frame clones only and misses some. There are 15,000 or so clones in the sample; roughly 88% occur only once, and about 4% lies in the top ten. Sequencing input: uninvolved lung tissue not adjacent to the tumor. The receptor source for this set is a human donor with non-small cell lung cancer. Both conserved end residues are part of each CDR3. D genes are given only for firm matches. Expanded clones are given a class, and other clones once, few, many or no size at all.

TRBV6-1	TRBJ1-1	TRBD1	NA	TGTGCCAGCAGTGTTGCCGGGACAGGGAACACTGAAGCTTTCTTT	CASSVAGTGNTEAFF
TRBV15	TRBJ2-7	TRBD1	NA	TGTGCCACCAGCGTCCAGGGGGACCGGAACGAGCAGTACTTC	CATSVQGDRNEQYF
TRBV5-1	TRBJ1-1	NA	NA	TGCGCCAGCAGCTTGACGCAGAGGGGTGCAATGAACACTGAAGCTTTCTTT	CASSLTQRGAMNTEAFF
TRBV6-5	TRBJ1-2	NA	NA	TGTGCCAGCAGTTACGTCCGTGGCGGCTACACCTTC	CASSYVRGGYTF
TRBV5-1	TRBJ2-3	TRBD2	NA	TGCGCCAGCAGCTTCTTGGCTAGCGGGGGGGTAGATACGCAGTATTTT	CASSFLASGGVDTQYF
TRBV18	TRBJ2-3	NA	NA	TGTGCCAGCTCACCAATACGGGGCGGCACAGATACGCAGTATTTT	CASSPIRGGTDTQYF
TRBV11-3	TRBJ2-1	NA	NA	TGTGCCAGCAGCTTAGGGACGAGCAATGAGCAGTTCTTC	CASSLGTSNEQFF
TRBV5-1	TRBJ1-1	TRBD1	NA	TGCGCCAGCAGCTTGTTACAGGGGGCTGGTGAAGCTTTCTTT	CASSLLQGAGEAFF
TRBV5-1	TRBJ1-6	TRBD1	NA	TGCGCCAGCAGCCCAGAGACAGGGAGCGACTCACCCCTCCACTTT	CASSPETGSDSPLHF
TRBV27	TRBJ2-2	NA	few	TGTGCCAGCAGTCCGCATTACCCCGCCGCGAACACCGGGGAGCTGTTTTTT	CASSPHYPAANTGELFF
TRBV25-1	TRBJ2-7	TRBD1	NA	TGTGCCAGCAGTCGCATAGGGGACAGGGGCTACGAGCAGTACTTC	CASSRIGDRGYEQYF
TRBV5-6	TRBJ1-1	NA	NA	TGTGCCAGCAACCTATGGACAGACACTGAAGCTTTCTTT	CASNLWTDTEAFF
TRBV5-1	TRBJ2-3	TRBD1	few	TGCGCCAGCAGCAGAGGACAGGGACTTAGCACAGATACGCAGTATTTT	CASSRGQGLSTDTQYF
TRBV13	TRBJ2-1	NA	NA	TGTGCCAGCAGCCTACTCGGTAGTTGGAATGAGCAGTTCTTC	CASSLLGSWNEQFF
TRBV7-9	TRBJ2-5	TRBD2	NA	TGTGCCAGCAGCTTAGACGACGCTAGCGGGGTCCAAGAGACCCAGTACTTC	CASSLDDASGVQETQYF
TRBV7-8	TRBJ1-2	NA	NA	TGTGCCAGCAGCTTAGTAGTTCGGTTTTCCTCTAACTATGGCTACACCTTC	CASSLVVRFSSNYGYTF
TRBV28	TRBJ2-3	NA	NA	TGTGCCAGCTCAACCCCGCAACGGCACACAGATACGCAGTATTTT	CASSTPQRHTDTQYF
TRBV7-8	TRBJ1-1	TRBD1	NA	TGTGCCAGCAGCTTAGCGTTCGGACAGGGGATCGCTGAAGCTTTCTTT	CASSLAFGQGIAEAFF
TRBV5-1	TRBJ2-3	NA	NA	TGCGCCAGCAGCTTGGGTTGGGAAGCTAGCGCAGATACGCAGTATTTT	CASSLGWEASADTQYF
TRBV5-1	TRBJ2-5	TRBD2	NA	TGCGCCAGCAGCCGCGATGTCAGCGGGAGAGCGAAGACCCAGTACTTC	CASSRDVSGRAKTQYF
TRBV6-1	TRBJ2-7	NA	NA	TGTGCCAGCAGTGCCCTTATGGACAGATCCTACGAGCAGTACTTC	CASSALMDRSYEQYF
TRBV25-1	TRBJ2-2	NA	NA	TGTGCCAGCACGGACGACCCCCGGGGGGAGCTGTTTTTT	CASTDDPRGELFF
TRBV9	TRBJ2-1	NA	once	TGTGCCAGCACCCTACTATGGGGGTACCCTACCTACAATGAGCAGTTCTTC	CASTLLWGYPTYNEQFF
TRBV14	TRBJ1-1	NA	NA	TGTGCCAGCAGCCAGCAGGCGAACACTGAAGCTTTCTTT	CASSQQANTEAFF
TRBV6-1	TRBJ1-2	TRBD1	once	TGTGCCAGCAGCGCCCGGACAGGCGGCTACACCTTC	CASSARTGGYTF
TRBV6-1	TRBJ2-7	TRBD1	NA	TGTGCCAGCAGTGAGGGGACAGGCCCCTACGAGCAGTACTTC	CASSEGTGPYEQYF
TRBV29-1	TRBJ2-3	NA	NA	TGCAGCGAAATTAGCATAGATACGCAGTATTTT	CSEISIDTQYF
TRBV5-1	TRBJ2-3	NA	NA	TGCGCCAGCAGCTTGGTTGGTGGTTATAGCACAGATACGCAGTATTTT	CASSLVGGYSTDTQYF
TRBV4-1	TRBJ1-1	NA	NA	TGCGCCAGCAGCCAAGATTCCGGGGGCGCGAGGGACACTGAAGCTTTCTTT	CASSQDSGGARDTEAFF
TRBV2	TRBJ2-3	TRBD1	NA	TGTGCCAGTACCCTGACAGGGGTTGGGACAGATACGCAGTATTTT	CASTLTGVGTDTQYF
TRBV28	TRBJ2-7	TRBD1	NA	TGTGCCAGCAGTTCTATCGGACAGGGGGCAAACGAGCAGTACTTC	CASSSIGQGANEQYF
TRBV10-2	TRBJ1-2	NA	once	TGCGCCAGCAGTGATGGTTCACATGGCTACACCTTC	CASSDGSHGYTF
TRBV10-3	TRBJ2-1	NA	NA	TGTGCCATCAGTGCTAACGCAGGACGTGACAATGAGCAGTTCTTC	CAISANAGRDNEQFF
TRBV6-1	TRBJ1-3	NA	NA	TGTGCCAGCAGATTTCTACAGGGAAACACCATATATTTT	CASRFLQGNTIYF
TRBV5-6	TRBJ2-2	NA	NA	TGTGCCAGCAGCTTGAACGGGGAGCTGTTTTTT	CASSLNGELFF
TRBV11-2	TRBJ2-7	NA	NA	TGTGCAGTAGCCGGGACACAAGTCCAGGGCTCCTACGAGCAGTACTTC	CAVAGTQVQGSYEQYF
TRBV18	TRBJ2-1	NA	NA	TGTGCCAGCTCACCCACTGCGGGCTACAATGAGCAGTTCTTC	CASSPTAGYNEQFF
TRBV5-1	TRBJ1-1	TRBD1	NA	TGCGCCAGCAGCTTGGGACAGGGTACGAACACTGAAGCTTTCTTT	CASSLGQGTNTEAFF
TRBV5-1	TRBJ2-2	NA	NA	TGCGCCAGCAGCTTAGGCTACCCCTACACCGGGGAGCTGTTTTTT	CASSLGYPYTGELFF
TRBV2	TRBJ2-2	NA	NA	TGTGCCAGCACACAGACGAACACCGGGGAGCTGTTTTTT	CASTQTNTGELFF
TRBV6-1	TRBJ2-7	NA	NA	TGTGCCAGCACGGAGCTTACCTACGAGCAGTACTTC	CASTELTYEQYF
TRBV2	TRBJ2-3	TRBD1	few	TGTGCCACCGAGGGCAGGGGGACAGATACGCAGTATTTT	CATEGRGTDTQYF
TRBV19	TRBJ1-4	NA	NA	TGTGCCAGTAGTATAGGAAACAGTAATGAAAAACTGTTTTTT	CASSIGNSNEKLFF
TRBV4-1	TRBJ2-7	TRBD2	once	TGCGCCAGCAGCCAAGGACTAGCGGGAGTGGTTGGCTACGAGCAGTACTTC	CASSQGLAGVVGYEQYF
TRBV2	TRBJ2-1	NA	NA	TGTGCCAGCGTCCCGCGGGACACGCTATTTTACAATGAGCAGTTCTTC	CASVPRDTLFYNEQFF
TRBV19	TRBJ1-1	NA	NA	TGTGCCAGTAGTGGACGGTACACTGAAGCTTTCTTT	CASSGRYTEAFF
TRBV5-1	TRBJ1-2	TRBD1	NA	TGCGCCAGCACCACCTATGAGGGGGCGTATGGCTACACCTTC	CASTTYEGAYGYTF